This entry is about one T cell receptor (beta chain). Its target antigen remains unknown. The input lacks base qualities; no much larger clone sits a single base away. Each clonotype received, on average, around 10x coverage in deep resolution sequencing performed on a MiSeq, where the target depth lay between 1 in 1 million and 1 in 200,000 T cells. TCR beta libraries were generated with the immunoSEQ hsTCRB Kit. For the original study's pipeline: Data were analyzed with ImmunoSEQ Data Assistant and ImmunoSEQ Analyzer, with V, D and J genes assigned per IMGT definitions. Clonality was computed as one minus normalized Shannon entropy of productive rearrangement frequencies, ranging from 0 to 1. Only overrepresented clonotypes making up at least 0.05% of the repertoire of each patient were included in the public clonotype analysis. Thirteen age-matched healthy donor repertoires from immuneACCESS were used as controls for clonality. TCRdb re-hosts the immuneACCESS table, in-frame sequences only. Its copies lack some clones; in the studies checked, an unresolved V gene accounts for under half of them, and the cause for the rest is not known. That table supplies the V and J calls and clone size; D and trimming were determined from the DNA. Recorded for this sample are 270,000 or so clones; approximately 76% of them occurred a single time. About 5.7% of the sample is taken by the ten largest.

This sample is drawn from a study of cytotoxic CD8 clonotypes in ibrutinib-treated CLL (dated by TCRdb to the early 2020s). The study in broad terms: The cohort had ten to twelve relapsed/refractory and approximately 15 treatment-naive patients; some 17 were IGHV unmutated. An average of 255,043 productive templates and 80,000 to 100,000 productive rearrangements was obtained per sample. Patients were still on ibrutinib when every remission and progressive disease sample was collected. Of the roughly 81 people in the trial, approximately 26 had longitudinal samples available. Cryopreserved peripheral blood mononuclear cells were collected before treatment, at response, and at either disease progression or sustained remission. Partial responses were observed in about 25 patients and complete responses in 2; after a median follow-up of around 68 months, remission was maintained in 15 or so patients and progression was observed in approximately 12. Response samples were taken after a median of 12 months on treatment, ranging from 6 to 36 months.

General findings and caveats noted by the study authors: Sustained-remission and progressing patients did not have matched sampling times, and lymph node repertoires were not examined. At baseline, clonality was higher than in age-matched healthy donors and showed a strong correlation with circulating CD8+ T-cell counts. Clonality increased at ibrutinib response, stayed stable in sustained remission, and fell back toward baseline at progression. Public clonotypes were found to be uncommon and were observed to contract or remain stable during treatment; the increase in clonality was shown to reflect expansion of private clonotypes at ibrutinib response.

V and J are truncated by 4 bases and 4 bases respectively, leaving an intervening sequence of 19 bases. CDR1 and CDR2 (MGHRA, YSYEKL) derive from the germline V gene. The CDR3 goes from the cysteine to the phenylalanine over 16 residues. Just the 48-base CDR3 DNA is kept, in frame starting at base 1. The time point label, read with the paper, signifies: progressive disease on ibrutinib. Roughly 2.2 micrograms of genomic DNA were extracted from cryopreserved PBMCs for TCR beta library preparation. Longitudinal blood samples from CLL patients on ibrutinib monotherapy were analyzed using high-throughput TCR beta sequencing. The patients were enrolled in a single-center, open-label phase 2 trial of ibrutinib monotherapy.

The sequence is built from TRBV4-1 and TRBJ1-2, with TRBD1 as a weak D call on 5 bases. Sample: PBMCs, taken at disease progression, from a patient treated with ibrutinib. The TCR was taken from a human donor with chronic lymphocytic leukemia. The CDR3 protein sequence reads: CASSPTPIRDTYGYTF. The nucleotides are TGCGCCAGCAGCCCGACACCAATCAGGGATACCTATGGCTACACCTTC.